Shown below are 26 T cell receptor beta chains from a single sample sequenced in a study of patients and donors after allogeneic stem cell transplantation. TCRdb independently ran MiXCR on the RT-PCR reads; one entry per CDR3 protein. This table has some 880,000 distinct CDR3 sequences, under 20% appearing once. Material: blood, either unsorted or a sorted T cell fraction (not recorded which). These receptors were taken from a human donor who was either an allogeneic HSCT recipient or a stem cell or donor lymphocyte infusion donor (not recorded which). It is not recorded whose cells these are; they may come from a transplant donor.

This clonotype was observed a few times. The chain carries TRBV12-3 or TRBV12-4 and TRBJ2-3; D unclear. Trimming removed 7 bases from V and 6 bases from J, with 11 bases in between. The CDR3 covers 12 residues. CDR3 sequence: CASTLGEDTQYF. CDR3 nucleotide sequence: TGTGCCAGCACTCTCGGAGAGGATACGCAGTATTTT.

This clonotype is a singleton in its sample. V usage is TRBV30 and J usage is TRBJ1-2, with D unresolved. Germline loops: CDR1 GTSNPN, CDR2 SVGIG (reference sequence). This CDR3 comprises 11 residues. In nucleotides, the CDR3 is TGTGCGGTGGGTGAAGGGTATGGCTACACCTTC. It codes for CAVGEGYGYTF.

This clonotype was found many times. This chain links TRBV12-3 or TRBV12-4 with TRBJ2-3; 9 bases fit TRBD2. The CDR3 runs to 20 residues. V lost 7 bases to trimming and J lost 3 bases; unmatched junction nucleotides: 23. The CDR3: CASIPTVPSTPGLATDTQYF. The CDR3, as DNA: TGTGCCAGCATTCCCACAGTCCCCTCTACCCCGGGACTAGCAACAGATACGCAGTATTTT.

The chain combines TRBV12-3 or TRBV12-4 with TRBJ2-1, with 10 bases lining up with TRBD2. V lost 5 bases, J lost 7 bases, and 8 bases stayed unmatched. The length of the CDR3 is 15 residues. CDR3 loop: CASSGQRGGRNEQFF. The CDR3 coding sequence is TGTGCCAGCAGTGGGCAGCGGGGGGGCAGGAATGAGCAGTTCTTC.

This clonotype was observed a few times. The V gene is TRBV4-3, the J gene TRBJ1-6; D is unresolved. The CDR3 has 13 amino acids. Germline V gives CDR1 LGHNA, CDR2 YSLEER. V lost 4 bases and J lost 8, with 9 bases in between. The CDR3 sequence: CASSRKIDSPLHF. The CDR3 nucleotides are TGCGCCAGCAGCCGGAAAATCGATTCACCCCTCCACTTT.

This clonotype showed up just a few times. The chain joins TRBV12-3 or TRBV12-4 to TRBJ2-5; D is undetermined. Trimming removed 2 bases at V and 2 bases at J, with 15 bases between. This CDR3 region has 16 residues. The CDR3 region is CASSLWKSSAQETQYF. Written as DNA, the CDR3 is TGTGCCAGCAGTTTATGGAAGTCATCCGCGCAAGAGACCCAGTACTTC.

This clonotype was observed a few times. The V gene is TRBV20-1, the J gene TRBJ2-7; 12 positions match TRBD2. The CDR3 contains 15 residues. Germline CDR1 and CDR2: DFQATT and SNEGSKA (reference sequence). V lost 3 bases, J lost 6 bases, and 9 bases stayed unmatched. This CDR3 is CSASGLAGPPFEQYF. The CDR3 nucleotides read TGCAGTGCTAGCGGACTAGCGGGGCCTCCTTTCGAGCAGTACTTC.

In this sample, this clonotype turned up a few times. This rearrangement joins TRBV2 to TRBJ2-5; 7 nucleotides match TRBD2. Losses at the gene ends were 6 bases for V and 3 bases for J; bases not matched to a gene: 10. The germline V gene encodes CDR1 SNHLY and CDR2 FYNNEI. This CDR3 has 15 residues. The CDR3 sequence is CASRGAGTTKETQYF. DNA for the CDR3: TGTGCCAGCAGGGGCGCCGGGACTACAAAAGAGACCCAGTACTTC.

This chain joins TRBV11-2 and TRBJ1-5, with D maybe TRBD1 (6 bases). The CDR3 extends over 15 amino acids. The germline gives CDR1 SGHAT, CDR2 FQNNGV. V lost 0 bases and J lost 8, with 14 bases in between. The CDR3 DNA is TGTGCCAGCAGCTTAGAGGGCAGGGGAGGGGAGCCCCAGCATTTT. Its translation: CASSLEGRGGEPQHF.

This clonotype was observed a handful of times. The gene calls are TRBV6-1 and TRBJ2-2; D is uncertain. The length of the CDR3 is 17 residues. Germline CDR1 MNHNS, CDR2 SASEGT. Trimming stripped 5 bases from V and 6 bases from J, with 22 bases between. Here the CDR3 DNA reads TGTGCCAGCAGTCATCTTAGACTCAACTTAAGTCCCGGGGAGCTGTTTTTT. Protein: CASSHLRLNLSPGELFF.

The gene calls are TRBV5-1 and TRBJ2-1; D may be TRBD1 (6 bases). Germline values: CDR1 SGHRS, CDR2 YFSETQ. This CDR3 spans 15 amino acids. V lost 4 bases to trimming and J lost 2 bases, with 13 bases between them. This chain's CDR3 is CASSATGIAYNEQFF. DNA for the CDR3: TGCGCCAGCAGCGCCACAGGGATCGCCTACAATGAGCAGTTCTTC.

This clonotype has only a few counts. The V gene is TRBV6-5, the J gene TRBJ2-1, with 10 positions matching TRBD2. V gave up 4 bases and J gave up 5 bases; unmatched junction bases: 2. In germline, CDR1 is MNHEY, CDR2 SVGAGI. The CDR3 has 14 amino acids. The CDR3 DNA follows: TGTGCCAGCAGTTGGACTAGCGGAAACAATGAGCAGTTCTTC. This codes for CASSWTSGNNEQFF.

The chain links TRBV5-1 to TRBJ2-1, with 9 bases lining up with TRBD2. V lost 1 base, J lost 4 bases, and 3 bases stayed unmatched. The CDR3 covers 15 residues. Germline V CDR1 and CDR2: SGHRS, YFSETQ. The CDR3 reads CASSLSSGDYNEQFF. DNA for the CDR3: TGCGCCAGCAGCTTGTCTAGCGGGGATTACAATGAGCAGTTCTTC.

This clonotype was seen more than once but under ten times. V gene TRBV29-1 combines with J gene TRBJ1-2; the D gene is possibly TRBD1 (6 bases). The CDR3 sequence is 12 residues long. V lost 8 bases, J lost 7 bases, and 17 bases lay in between. Germline lookup yields CDR1 SQVTM and CDR2 ANQGSEA. The CDR3 nucleotides are TGCAGCATATCAGACAGGTCTTCTGGCTACACCTTC. Protein: CSISDRSSGYTF.

In this sample, this clonotype turned up a few times. V gene TRBV4-3 combines with J gene TRBJ1-1; D gene uncertain. The CDR3 spans 13 residues. Looked up from germline, CDR1 is LGHNA and CDR2 is YSLEER. V was shortened by 2 bases and J by 6 bases, with 10 bases between the two germline ends. The CDR3 nucleotides read TGCGCCAGCAGCCAAACCAATGTGGCTGAAGCTTTCTTT. This codes for CASSQTNVAEAFF.

The chain uses TRBV7-2 and TRBJ1-2, with a tentative D call TRBD1 (5 bases). This CDR3 spans 15 amino acids. Germline V CDR1 and CDR2: SGHTA, FQGNSA. The ends were cut back, 5 bases at V and 8 bases at J, with 21 bases in the middle. CDR3 sequence: CASSQNINQGYGYTF. CDR3 coding DNA: TGTGCCAGCAGCCAGAACATAAATCAGGGATACGGCTACACCTTC.

This clonotype has more than one count but fewer than ten. The V and J genes are TRBV5-1 and TRBJ2-3; TRBD2 matches 10 bases. The trim removed 2 bases at V and 0 bases at J, leaving 12 bases unmatched. CDR1 is SGHRS, CDR2 YFSETQ, per germline. The CDR3 totals 19 residues. The CDR3 is CASSLDPQSAGGSTDTQYF. The CDR3 bases are TGCGCCAGCAGCTTAGACCCACAGTCAGCGGGGGGGAGCACAGATACGCAGTATTTT.

V is TRBV4-2 and J is TRBJ1-6; 7 nucleotides match TRBD1. The germline gives CDR1 LGHNA, CDR2 YNFKEQ. V gave up 0 bases and J gave up 10 bases; unmatched junction bases: 21. The CDR3 consists of 20 residues. In DNA, the CDR3 is TGTGCCAGCAGCCAAGATCTTTACAGGGGATCCGGTTCGGGTCGGTCACCCCTCCACTTT. Protein: CASSQDLYRGSGSGRSPLHF.

This clonotype was seen a few times. The chain combines TRBV24-1 with TRBJ2-1; no reliable D call. CDR3 size: 14 residues. Trimming removed 4 bases from V and 10 bases from J, with 16 bases in between. Germline V gene lookup returns CDR1 KGHDR and CDR2 SFDVKD. The CDR3 DNA is TGTGCCACCAGTGACTCCCCCAGGCACATGGAGCAGTTCTTC. Protein sequence: CATSDSPRHMEQFF.

This clonotype occurred a few times. The J gene is TRBJ1-2, the V gene TRBV7-2; 7 nucleotides align to TRBD1. With V trimmed by 2 bases and J by 7 bases, 7 bases remained unmatched. Germline-derived CDR1 and CDR2 are SGHTA and FQGNSA. CDR3 length equals 14 residues. DNA of the CDR3: TGTGCCAGCAGCTTATCCGGGACAGCAGTTGGCTACACCTTC. This encodes CASSLSGTAVGYTF.

The rearrangement uses TRBV21-1 and TRBJ1-2; the table's D call of TRBD1 was not tested on the DNA. TRBV21-1 is a pseudogene segment. The CDR3 covers 18 residues. In DNA form, the CDR3 reads TGTGCCAGCACCAAACCGGGGCCGCCCCGCGTTTTTAACTATGGCTACACCTTC. Protein: CASTKPGPPRVFNYGYTF.

This clonotype was counted a few times. The V call is TRBV24-1, the J call TRBJ2-1; 7 bases align to TRBD1. Trimming took 1 base from V and 10 from J; bases not matched to a gene: 6. Germline V gene sequence: CDR1 KGHDR, CDR2 SFDVKD. This CDR3 is 14 amino acids long. CDR3 sequence: CATSDLQGREEQFF. The CDR3 DNA sequence: TGTGCCACCAGTGATTTACAGGGGCGAGAGGAGCAGTTCTTC.

The table lists this clonotype with a few counts. The rearrangement links TRBV20-1 to TRBJ2-7; 14 nucleotides agree with TRBD2. J lost 1 base, V lost 5 bases, and 4 bases had no gene match. In germline, CDR1 is DFQATT, CDR2 SNEGSKA (reference sequence). The CDR3 has 15 amino acids. Written as DNA, the CDR3 is TGCAGTGCTTCCGGACTAGCGGGAGGTTCCTACGAGCAGTACTTC. Its translation is CSASGLAGGSYEQYF.

This rearrangement joins TRBV30 to TRBJ2-7, with 7 bases matching TRBD1. The CDR3 is 15 residues long. V was clipped by 0 bases and J by 3 bases; unmatched bases: 8. Germline assignment: CDR1 GTSNPN and CDR2 SVGIG (reference sequence). Written as DNA, the CDR3 is TGTGCCTGGAGTGTCTCCGGGACAGTGGGCTACGAGCAGTACTTC. Its translation: CAWSVSGTVGYEQYF.

This clonotype appeared a single time. J is TRBJ1-2 and V is TRBV4-2; D is unclear. The ends were cut back, 1 base at V and 4 bases at J, with 19 bases in the middle. The germline gives CDR1 LGHNA, CDR2 YNFKEQ. CDR3 length: 17 amino acids. The CDR3 DNA reads TGTGCCAGCAGCCAAGTTTGGGAAGGGAGACGAGCCTATGGCTACACCTTC. Translation gives CASSQVWEGRRAYGYTF.

Many counts were recorded for this clonotype. V and J are TRBV29-1 and TRBJ2-5; D is possibly TRBD1 (5 bases). This CDR3 has 14 amino acids. Germline V lookup: CDR1 SQVTM, CDR2 ANQGSEA. Between the trimmed V and J ends, which lost 3 bases and 0 bases, there was a span of 11 bases. CDR3 sequence: CSVDHWTNQETQYF. CDR3 in DNA: TGCAGCGTTGACCACTGGACAAACCAAGAGACCCAGTACTTC. The full variable domain, rest sourced from reference TRBV29-1 and TRBJ2-5, is SAVISQKPSRDICQRGTSLTIQCQVDSQVTMMFWYRQQPGQSLTLIATANQGSEATYESGFVIDKFPISRPNLTFSTLTVSNMSPEDSSIYLCSVDHWTNQETQYFGPGTRLLVL.